This T cell receptor beta chain was sequenced for a study of immune cell composition in non-small cell lung cancer. In this sample, this clone is large. Its specificity is unknown. Normal lung was sampled as far from the tumour as possible, at least 3 cm. The CDR3 runs 18 residues. Trimming left V 2 bases short and J 2 bases short, with 22 bases between. CDR1 and CDR2 (germline): SGHTA, FQGNSA. The repertoire was sequenced with immunoSEQ multiplex PCR; TCRdb's copy has only in-frame clones and lacks some. The sample records thousands of clones, roughly four fifths being singletons. Study conclusions and caveats: Squamous carcinomas (approximately 80%) more often had tumour-associated clones >0.5% than adenocarcinomas (roughly 35%).

V gene TRBV7-2 combines with J gene TRBJ2-7; possibly TRBD1 for D (6 bases). The TCR was taken from a human donor with non-small cell lung cancer. The sample was non-adjacent lung tissue. The CDR3 DNA follows: TGTGCCAGCAGCTTATCACTTTCGGGGATGGGGGCAGCCTACGAGCAGTACTTC. This codes for CASSLSLSGMGAAYEQYF.